This entry lists 25 T cell receptor beta chains sequenced from one sample in a study of blood T cells in healthy people across ages. Sample-barcoded 5' priming and a J-beta primer mix drove a second PCR of about 6 to 11 cycles. One entry per CDR3 protein, called by TCRdb with MiXCR from the 5' RACE reads. The data show 600,000 to 650,000 distinct CDR3 sequences, approximately 50% seen once. Sequencing was carried out using blood. These receptors were obtained from a man aged 60-69 years in good health.

This chain links TRBV3-1 with TRBJ2-7; 12 bases are a match to TRBD2. The CDR3 consists of 16 residues. Trimming cost V 2 bases and J 1 base; bases outside gene matches: 3. The germline V gene encodes CDR1 LGHDT and CDR2 YNNKEL (reference sequence). The DNA for the CDR3 is TGTGCCAGCAGCCAAAGGACTAGCGGGGCATCCTACGAGCAGTACTTC. Translation: CASSQRTSGASYEQYF.

The chain joins TRBV25-1 to TRBJ2-1, with 7 bases that match TRBD2. From germline, CDR1 is MGHDK and CDR2 SYGVNS. The CDR3 contains 13 residues. Trimming took 2 bases from V and 7 from J; bases not matched to a gene: 2. CDR3 nucleotides: TGTGCCAGCAGTGAAGGGGGGGGGAATGAGCAGTTCTTC. It yields the protein CASSEGGGNEQFF.

The chain is built from TRBV7-2 and TRBJ2-3, with 11 bases matching TRBD2. Germline CDR1 reads SGHTA; CDR2 reads FQGNSA. The trim removed 2 bases at V and 6 bases at J, leaving 4 bases unmatched. This CDR3 is built from 15 residues. CDR3 loop: CASSLRGLAADTQYF. The DNA of the CDR3 is TGTGCCAGCAGCTTACGGGGACTAGCGGCGGATACGCAGTATTTT. The full variable domain, rest sourced from reference TRBV7-2 and TRBJ2-3, is GAGVSQSPSNKVTEKGKDVELRCDPISGHTALYWYRQSLGQGLEFLIYFQGNSAPDKSGLPSDRFSAERTGGSVSTLTIQRTQQEDSAVYLCASSLRGLAADTQYFGPGTRLTVL.

This rearrangement joins TRBV20-1 to TRBJ2-3, with D maybe TRBD2 (5 bases). Germline CDR1 reads DFQATT; CDR2 reads SNEGSKA (reference sequence). This CDR3 contains 13 residues. The CDR3 reads CGTRFMGTDTQYF. CDR3 coding DNA: TGCGGTACTAGATTCATGGGGACAGATACGCAGTATTTT.

This clonotype was seen a single time. At one of its ends the junction is not consistent with the germline gene, which may arise from a read error. V and J are TRBV24-1 and TRBJ1-5; D is unclear. Germline loops: CDR1 KGHDR, CDR2 SFDVKD. This CDR3 is 14 amino acids long. The CDR3 nucleotides read TGTGCTACCAGTGACTTATACCGGGATCAGCCCCAGCATTTT. Amino acid sequence: CATSDLYRDQPQHF.

This chain joins TRBV5-1 and TRBJ1-5, with D tentatively TRBD1 (5 bases). Trimming took off 5 bases at V and 0 bases at J, with 12 bases between the two ends. CDR1 and CDR2 from the germline V gene are SGHRS and YFSETQ. This CDR3 region has 15 residues. Written as DNA, the CDR3 is TGCGCCAGCAGGCCGGGACCGAATAGCAATCAGCCCCAGCATTTT. Amino acid sequence: CASRPGPNSNQPQHF.

This rearrangement joins TRBV28 to TRBJ1-4, with 7 bases identical to TRBD1. The CDR3 extends over 14 amino acids. V lost 5 bases to trimming and J lost 4 bases; unmatched junction nucleotides: 4. Per the germline V gene, CDR1 is MDHEN and CDR2 is SYDVKM. This CDR3 is CASSPGGVNEKLFF. The CDR3 DNA reads as TGTGCCAGCAGTCCAGGGGGGGTTAATGAAAAACTGTTTTTT.

The rearrangement joins TRBV19 to TRBJ2-2; D gene uncertain. CDR3 length: 12 residues. Germline CDR1 and CDR2: LNHDA and SQIVND (reference sequence). V was clipped by 3 bases and J by 10 bases, with 9 bases between them. The DNA of the CDR3 is TGTGCCAGTAGTATCCCTTCCTCGGAGCTGTTTTTT. Residues: CASSIPSSELFF.

The chain combines TRBV27 with TRBJ2-5, with 7 bases identical to TRBD2. Germline values: CDR1 MNHEY, CDR2 SMNVEV (reference sequence). Losses at the gene ends were 5 bases for V and 4 bases for J; bases not matched to a gene: 22. CDR3 length equals 19 residues. The CDR3 protein is CASSPTFAGDHLQRETQYF. In nucleotides, the CDR3 is TGTGCCAGCAGTCCCACTTTCGCGGGGGACCATCTCCAGCGAGAGACCCAGTACTTC.

This sequence joins TRBV20-1 and TRBJ1-2; D remains unclear. Germline CDR1 and CDR2: DFQATT and SNEGSKA (reference sequence). CDR3 length: 9 residues. V gave up 5 bases and J gave up 3 bases, with 1 base separating them. Here the CDR3 DNA reads TGCAGTGCTTACTATGGCTACACCTTC. Encoded protein: CSAYYGYTF.

At least ten counts were recorded for this clonotype. The genes are TRBV29-1 and TRBJ2-3; D perhaps matches TRBD1 (6 bases). Trimming cost V 4 bases and J 4 bases, with 9 bases left between them. The CDR3 has 12 amino acids. CDR1 is SQVTM, CDR2 ANQGSEA, per germline. CDR3 nucleotides: TGCAGCGTTGTACAGGGCCCAGATACGCAGTATTTT. Translation gives CSVVQGPDTQYF.

V usage is TRBV20-1 and J usage is TRBJ2-4, with D perhaps matching TRBD2 (7 bases). The end of the DNA fits TRBJ2-5 better, so the J call may be wrong. This CDR3 region has 14 residues. The V gene's germline CDR1 is DFQATT and CDR2 SNEGSKA (reference sequence). CDR3 nucleotide sequence: TGCAGTGCTTGGGGGGGCAGGCCCCAAGAGACCCAGTACTTC. Its translation is CSAWGGRPQETQYF.

This clonotype has more than one count but fewer than ten. This chain uses TRBV29-1 with TRBJ2-7, with 8 bases that match TRBD1. Germline V gene lookup returns CDR1 SQVTM and CDR2 ANQGSEA. The CDR3 has 13 residues. Germline trimming cut 3 bases from V and 6 bases from J; bases unmatched to any gene: 7. The CDR3 DNA reads as TGCAGCGTTGAGAAGGACAGGGTCGGCGAGCAGTACTTC. Translation: CSVEKDRVGEQYF.

This clonotype was seen only a few times. The chain couples TRBV10-3 to TRBJ1-2; no definite D call. The CDR3 length is 11 residues. Germline values: CDR1 ENHRY, CDR2 SYGVKD. Deletions cut 0 bases from V and 6 bases from J, with 2 bases between. The CDR3 region has the DNA TGTGCCATCAGTGAGTCAAATGGCTACACCTTC. This encodes CAISESNGYTF.

V usage is TRBV7-2 and J usage is TRBJ2-7, with TRBD2 matching over 8 bases. Germline trimming cut 5 bases from V and 5 bases from J; bases unmatched to any gene: 8. This CDR3 is 14 amino acids long. CDR1 SGHTA and CDR2 FQGNSA come from the germline V gene. In nucleotides, the CDR3 is TGTGCCAGCAGCCTCGGGACTAGGTCAAACGAGCAGTACTTC. This gives the protein CASSLGTRSNEQYF. Full variable domain (outside the CDR3, taken from reference TRBV7-2 and TRBJ2-7): GAGVSQSPSNKVTEKGKDVELRCDPISGHTALYWYRQSLGQGLEFLIYFQGNSAPDKSGLPSDRFSAERTGGSVSTLTIQRTQQEDSAVYLCASSLGTRSNEQYFGPGTRLTVT.

This clonotype was recorded only once. The chain couples TRBV20-1 to TRBJ2-3; no clear D. CDR1 and CDR2 (germline): DFQATT, SNEGSKA (reference sequence). Trimming pared 5 bases from V and 0 bases from J, leaving 9 bases between. There are 13 residues in the CDR3. Here the CDR3 DNA reads TGCAGTGCTGGTAGGGCAAGCACAGATACGCAGTATTTT. Amino acids: CSAGRASTDTQYF.

V usage is TRBV20-1 and J usage is TRBJ2-5; 11 bases fit TRBD2. Trimming cost V 5 bases and J 5 bases; bases outside gene matches: 13. Per the germline V gene, CDR1 is DFQATT and CDR2 is SNEGSKA (reference sequence). This CDR3 has 16 amino acids. The CDR3 here is CSAQRGLAGGGETQYF. DNA of the CDR3: TGCAGTGCTCAGCGCGGTCTAGCGGGGGGAGGTGAGACCCAGTACTTC.

This clonotype has ten or more counts. The chain employs TRBV20-1 and TRBJ1-5; weak D call: TRBD1 (6 bases). The CDR3 runs 14 residues. The germline CDR1 and CDR2 sequences are DFQATT and SNEGSKA (reference sequence). Trimming took 6 bases from V and 5 from J, leaving 17 bases between them. CDR3 protein: CSAQRGTRDQPQHF. The CDR3 region has the DNA TGCAGTGCGCAGCGTGGGACACGCGATCAGCCCCAGCATTTT.

The rearrangement links TRBV3-1 to TRBJ1-6; D uncertain. Germline V gene data show CDR1 as LGHDT and CDR2 as YNNKEL (reference sequence). CDR3 length equals 14 residues. V lost 1 base and J 5 bases, leaving 6 bases between the germline ends. The CDR3 DNA sequence: TGTGCCAGCAGCCAAGGACGGCATAATTCACCCCTCCACTTT. Translation: CASSQGRHNSPLHF.

The table lists this clonotype with a few counts. V is TRBV5-1 and J is TRBJ2-3; tentative D call: TRBD2 (5 bases). The length of the CDR3 is 13 residues. Trimming removed 3 bases at V and 5 bases at J, with 10 bases between. From germline, CDR1 is SGHRS and CDR2 YFSETQ. CDR3 bases: TGCGCCAGCAGCTCCAGCCGGGGAGATACGCAGTATTTT. Translated, it gives CASSSSRGDTQYF.

The V gene is TRBV27, the J gene TRBJ1-2, with 7 positions matching TRBD1. J gave up 2 bases and V 7 bases, and 10 bases lay outside the gene matches. In germline, CDR1 is MNHEY, CDR2 SMNVEV (reference sequence). The CDR3 length is 15 residues. Here the CDR3 DNA reads TGTGCCAGCACCCCTATGGGACAGCCGAACTATGGCTACACCTTC. Translation gives CASTPMGQPNYGYTF.

The gene calls are TRBV5-1 and TRBJ2-3; D may be TRBD1 (5 bases). This CDR3 spans 12 amino acids. CDR1 SGHRS and CDR2 YFSETQ come from the germline V gene. V was pared by 6 bases and J by 3 bases, with 8 bases between. The CDR3 protein is CASTSGTDTQYF. The CDR3 DNA reads as TGCGCCAGCACCTCAGGGACAGATACGCAGTATTTT. The variable domain in full, completed from reference TRBV5-1 and TRBJ2-3, reads KAGVTQTPRYLIKTRGQQVTLSCSPISGHRSVSWYQQTPGQGLQFLFEYFSETQRNKGNFPGRFSGRQFSNSRSEMNVSTLELGDSALYLCASTSGTDTQYFGPGTRLTVL.

The CDR3 spells CATAGTANYGYTF. Written as DNA, the CDR3 is TGTGCCACCGCGGGGACCGCTAACTATGGCTACACCTTC. This chain joins TRBV12-3 or TRBV12-4 and TRBJ1-2; weak D call: TRBD1 (5 bases). The CDR3 spans 13 residues. V was pared by 10 bases and J by 0 bases, with 12 bases between.

The chain combines TRBV10-3 with TRBJ2-5; a weak D match, TRBD2 (5 bases). The J call is uncertain, as TRBJ2-7 better fits the DNA end. Per germline, CDR1 ENHRY and CDR2 SYGVKD. This CDR3 region has 14 residues. CDR3 DNA: TGTGCCATCAGTGAGGGTGCGGGCGCCTACGAGCAGTACTTC. This gives the protein CAISEGAGAYEQYF.

The genes are TRBV24-1 and TRBJ2-3, with D uncertain. V dropped 1 base and J dropped 1 base, with 8 bases sitting between them. The CDR3 is 15 residues long. Germline values: CDR1 KGHDR, CDR2 SFDVKD. CDR3 coding DNA: TGTGCCACCAGTGATTTCCCAGGACGCACAGATACGCAGTATTTT. This gives the protein CATSDFPGRTDTQYF.